A single sample gave rise to the 30 T cell receptor beta chains below, sequenced in a study of T cell responses to AZD1222 COVID-19 vaccine. TCRdb's table, derived via immunoSEQ multiplex PCR, lists solely in-frame clones and lacks some. The sample lists 150,000 or so clones; just over 90% were seen once. The sample consisted of peripheral blood, taken on day 0 of MenACWY control vaccination. Receptors were obtained from an adult in good health.

V usage is TRBV4-1 and J usage is TRBJ1-5; 9 bases are a match to TRBD1. Germline V lookup: CDR1 MGHRA, CDR2 YSYEKL. The CDR3 has 14 residues. The V and J ends lost 2 bases and 7 bases, in that order; junction bases with no gene match: 3. The CDR3 sequence is CASSQPGQGQPQHF. The DNA of the CDR3 is TGCGCCAGCAGCCAACCGGGACAGGGCCAGCCCCAGCATTTT.

The rearrangement joins TRBV30 to TRBJ2-7; D perhaps matches TRBD2 (5 bases). The germline CDR1 and CDR2 sequences are GTSNPN and SVGIG (reference sequence). V lost 1 base and J lost 4, with 14 bases in between. The CDR3 has 14 amino acids. The CDR3 loop is CAWSAGVMGYEQYF. DNA for the CDR3: TGTGCCTGGAGTGCCGGGGTAATGGGATACGAGCAGTACTTC.

The chain carries TRBV4-1 and TRBJ2-7; D call uncertain. V was cut by 4 bases and J by 2 bases, with 9 bases left in between. CDR1 is MGHRA, CDR2 YSYEKL, per germline. This CDR3 region has 13 residues. DNA for the CDR3: TGCGCCAGCAGCCCCCGACCGACCTACGAGCAGTACTTC. Its translation is CASSPRPTYEQYF.

The table lists this clone with a count of one. The chain uses TRBV4-2 and TRBJ2-1; 12 bases line up with TRBD2. After removal of 1 base from V and 8 bases from J, the junction contained 6 bases not matched to a gene. This CDR3 region has 16 residues. Germline loops: CDR1 LGHNA, CDR2 YNFKEQ. The CDR3 loop reads CASSQGLAGAMDEQFF. In DNA form, the CDR3 reads TGTGCCAGCAGCCAAGGACTAGCGGGAGCCATGGATGAGCAGTTCTTC.

The chain joins TRBV6-6 to TRBJ1-5, with unresolved D. The CDR3 consists of 15 residues. Germline V gene sequence: CDR1 MNHNY, CDR2 SVGAGI (reference sequence). V dropped 0 bases and J dropped 5 bases, with 11 bases sitting between them. CDR3 nucleotide sequence: TGTGCCAGCAGTTACTCCTCCGGAAGTTATCAGCCCCAGCATTTT. It translates to CASSYSSGSYQPQHF.

The rearrangement uses TRBV9 and TRBJ2-7; D is undetermined. CDR3 length equals 13 residues. Germline CDR1 reads SGDLS; CDR2 reads YYNGEE. The ends were cut back, 1 base at V and 7 bases at J, with 12 bases in the middle. This CDR3 is CASSVLPGPEQYF. The DNA for the CDR3 is TGTGCCAGCAGCGTATTGCCGGGCCCAGAGCAGTACTTC.

This chain links TRBV4-1 with TRBJ2-2, with D maybe TRBD2 (5 bases). This CDR3 is 15 amino acids long. Trimming shortened V by 6 bases and J by 4 bases, and 15 bases separated the two germline ends. CDR1 is MGHRA, CDR2 YSYEKL, per germline. Here the CDR3 reads CASRAGRASTGELFF. DNA for the CDR3: TGCGCCAGCAGGGCGGGTAGGGCGAGCACCGGGGAGCTGTTTTTT.

Points on this clone: The same CDR3 arises from other DNA sequences in this sample as well. The chain has TRBV30 and TRBJ1-5; unclear D gene. The V gene lost 3 bases and the J gene lost 0 bases, with 6 bases spanning the gap. The CDR3 has 13 amino acids. Germline V gene lookup returns CDR1 GTSNPN and CDR2 SVGIG (reference sequence). In DNA form, the CDR3 reads TGTGCCTGGAGCGTAAATAGCAATCAGCCCCAGCATTTT. It is translated as CAWSVNSNQPQHF.

The chain is built from TRBV5-1 and TRBJ1-4; D is possibly TRBD1 (6 bases). Trimming removed 4 bases from V and 5 bases from J, with 15 bases in between. The CDR3 extends over 15 amino acids. The germline CDR1 and CDR2 sequences are SGHRS and YFSETQ. The CDR3 DNA reads TGCGCCAGCAGCCCCGGGACATCAAGCAATGAAAAACTGTTTTTT. It encodes CASSPGTSSNEKLFF.

The chain uses TRBV18 and TRBJ1-1; no definite D call. Trimming removed 2 bases at V and 1 base at J, with 5 bases between. Germline loops: CDR1 KGHSH, CDR2 LQKENI. CDR3 length: 13 amino acids. Written as DNA, the CDR3 is TGTGCCAGCTCACCAATGAAGAACACTGAAGCTTTCTTT. Its protein is CASSPMKNTEAFF.

This chain connects TRBV15 to TRBJ1-2, with D unclear. This CDR3 is 15 amino acids long. V was clipped by 0 bases and J by 7 bases, with 15 bases between them. The germline V gene encodes CDR1 LNHNV and CDR2 YYDKDF (reference sequence). The CDR3 region is CATSRDRGLEVGYTF. In DNA, the CDR3 is TGTGCCACCAGCAGAGATCGAGGGCTAGAGGTTGGCTACACCTTC.

This rearrangement joins TRBV29-1 to TRBJ2-3; a possible D gene is TRBD1 (6 bases). CDR3 length equals 11 residues. Germline CDR1 is SQVTM and CDR2 is ANQGSEA. Trimming removed 4 bases at V and 8 bases at J, with 10 bases between. The CDR3 sequence is CSVVWGRTQYF. The DNA of the CDR3 is TGCAGCGTTGTCTGGGGGCGTACGCAGTATTTT.

For this clone: One end of the junction varies from germline; a read error may be responsible. The chain couples TRBV2 to TRBJ1-4; D remains ambiguous. Germline V gene data show CDR1 as SNHLY and CDR2 as FYNNEI. This CDR3 region has 14 residues. The CDR3 DNA reads as TGTGCCAGCAGCAGGTTTGGGTCTAAAGAAAAACTGTTTTTT. Translating it yields CASSRFGSKEKLFF.

CDR3 nucleotide sequence: TGCGCCAGCAGCCAAGATGTGGCAGGAGGTTCACCCCTCCACTTT. Its translation is CASSQDVAGGSPLHF. The chain links TRBV4-1 to TRBJ1-6; no definite D call. V was cut by 0 bases and J by 9 bases, with 12 bases left in between. Germline V gene lookup returns CDR1 MGHRA and CDR2 YSYEKL. The CDR3 has 15 residues.

V and J are TRBV4-1 and TRBJ2-1; 8 bases are shared with TRBD2. Unmatched junction bases numbered 7, after V lost 4 bases and J lost 5 bases. This CDR3 region has 15 residues. Germline loops: CDR1 MGHRA, CDR2 YSYEKL. CDR3 DNA: TGCGCCAGCAGCCCTTTAGCGGGATCCCACAATGAGCAGTTCTTC. Its translation is CASSPLAGSHNEQFF.

The genes are TRBV5-1 and TRBJ1-6, with a weak D call TRBD1 (5 bases). Trimming left V 3 bases short and J 7 bases short, with 20 bases between. The CDR3 is 17 residues long. Germline V gene data show CDR1 as SGHRS and CDR2 as YFSETQ. For the CDR3, the DNA is TGCGCCAGCAGCTCTAGCTCGACATGGCAGGGAAATTCACCCCTCCACTTT. It specifies CASSSSSTWQGNSPLHF.

This chain uses TRBV10-3 with TRBJ2-1, with D tentatively TRBD1 (6 bases). This CDR3 is built from 14 residues. Germline-derived CDR1 and CDR2 are ENHRY and SYGVKD. V lost 4 bases and J lost 1, with 8 bases in between. The CDR3 DNA sequence: TGTGCCATCAGTGTAGGGGGATCCTACAATGAGCAGTTCTTC. This encodes CAISVGGSYNEQFF.

The V call is TRBV19, the J call TRBJ2-3; tentatively, D is TRBD1 or TRBD2 (6 bases each). The V end was cut by 9 bases, the J end by 7 bases, with 26 bases between. Germline lookup yields CDR1 LNHDA and CDR2 SQIVND (reference sequence). This CDR3 comprises 16 residues. Written as DNA, the CDR3 is TGTGCCAGCTCGGTTGGGGGGCTAGGACTCCCCCATACGCAGTATTTT. It encodes CASSVGGLGLPHTQYF.

V usage is TRBV2 and J usage is TRBJ1-6; perhaps TRBD1 as D (6 bases). Germline V gives CDR1 SNHLY, CDR2 FYNNEI. The CDR3 loop spans 15 amino acids. Trimming removed 6 bases from V and 1 base from J, with 10 bases in between. This CDR3 is CASRRGGSYNSPLHF. CDR3 coding DNA: TGTGCCAGCAGAAGAGGGGGATCCTATAATTCACCCCTCCACTTT.

This clone was detected only once. The V gene is TRBV29-1, the J gene TRBJ2-7, with D perhaps matching TRBD1 (6 bases). Trimming stripped 4 bases from V and 5 bases from J, with 15 bases between. The CDR3 spans 13 residues. CDR1 is SQVTM, CDR2 ANQGSEA, per germline. For the CDR3, the DNA is TGCAGCGTTGTTGGGACACTGGGGAACGAGCAGTACTTC. It translates to CSVVGTLGNEQYF.

CDR3 protein: CAISESIRDQPQHF. The CDR3 region has the DNA TGTGCCATCAGTGAGTCGATTCGGGATCAGCCCCAGCATTTT. The genes are TRBV10-3 and TRBJ1-5; unclear D gene. Germline V gene sequence: CDR1 ENHRY, CDR2 SYGVKD. The CDR3 extends over 14 amino acids. The V gene lost 0 bases and the J gene lost 5 bases, with 8 bases spanning the gap.

V gene TRBV6-5 combines with J gene TRBJ1-1; no reliable D call. CDR1 MNHEY and CDR2 SVGAGI come from the germline V gene. The CDR3 consists of 10 residues. Trimming took 7 bases from V and 4 from J, leaving 4 bases between them. The CDR3 is CASIFTEAFF. DNA for the CDR3: TGTGCCAGCATCTTCACTGAAGCTTTCTTT.

This clone was detected only a few times. This sequence joins TRBV29-1 and TRBJ2-1; D is unclear. Germline-derived CDR1 and CDR2 are SQVTM and ANQGSEA. The V end was cut by 7 bases, the J end by 7 bases, with 14 bases between. This CDR3 has 12 residues. The CDR3 DNA reads as TGCAGCGGCGCAGATTTAAGGAATGAGCAGTTCTTC. Its translation: CSGADLRNEQFF.

V is TRBV5-5 and J is TRBJ2-5, with D perhaps matching TRBD2 (6 bases). CDR3 size: 15 residues. Per germline, CDR1 SGHKS and CDR2 YYEKEE (reference sequence). V was trimmed by 2 bases and J by 5 bases, leaving 16 bases between them. CDR3 residues: CASSLRRGNRETQYF. The CDR3 DNA follows: TGTGCCAGCAGCTTAAGGCGGGGTAATCGGGAGACCCAGTACTTC.

The chain has TRBV27 and TRBJ1-1; 7 bases agree with TRBD1. This CDR3 has 14 residues. With 2 bases clipped from V and 4 bases from J, the junction kept 4 bases outside the gene matches. CDR1 is MNHEY, CDR2 SMNVEV, per germline (reference sequence). In nucleotides, the CDR3 is TGTGCCAGCAGTTTAAAGGGGGCGGGCACTGAAGCTTTCTTT. This codes for CASSLKGAGTEAFF.

The gene calls are TRBV7-9 and TRBJ1-5; maybe TRBD1 (5 bases). The germline CDR1 and CDR2 sequences are SEHNR and FQNEAQ (reference sequence). There are 15 residues in the CDR3. The V and J ends lost 5 bases and 3 bases respectively, with 14 bases between them. The CDR3, as DNA: TGTGCCAGCAGCCTAACAGGCGGTGACAATCAGCCCCAGCATTTT. Protein sequence: CASSLTGGDNQPQHF.

The chain recombines TRBV11-3 with TRBJ2-1; D is perhaps TRBD2 (5 bases). V dropped 1 base and J dropped 0 bases, with 7 bases sitting between them. Germline-derived CDR1 and CDR2 are SGHNT and YENEEA. The CDR3 extends over 15 amino acids. DNA of the CDR3: TGTGCCAGCAGCTTAGGGCGGGTCTCCTACAATGAGCAGTTCTTC. It translates to CASSLGRVSYNEQFF. The whole variable domain, remainder taken from reference TRBV11-3 and TRBJ2-1, is EAGVVQSPRYKIIEKKQPVAFWCNPISGHNTLYWYLQNLGQGPELLIRYENEEAVDDSQLPKDRFSAERLKGVDSTLKIQPAELGDSAVYLCASSLGRVSYNEQFFGPGTRLTVL.

A single count supports this clone. The genes are TRBV2 and TRBJ2-1; 10 bases map to TRBD2. This CDR3 spans 17 amino acids. Trimming at V came to 3 bases and at J to 8 bases, leaving 13 bases not matched to a gene. Germline CDR1 SNHLY, CDR2 FYNNEI. CDR3 bases: TGTGCCAGCAGTGACGTCCTCATAGCGGGAGGTGGGTATGAGCAGTTCTTC. It translates to CASSDVLIAGGGYEQFF.

V usage is TRBV3-1 (or the pseudogene TRBV3-2) and J usage is TRBJ2-7; TRBD1 might be the D (6 bases). V dropped 4 bases and J dropped 4 bases, with 17 bases sitting between them. The CDR3 length is 15 residues. Germline values: CDR1 LGHDT, CDR2 YNNKEL (reference sequence). The CDR3 DNA sequence: TGTGCCAGCAGCCGCTGGGGGCGGCAGGGGTACGAGCAGTACTTC. Protein product: CASSRWGRQGYEQYF.

The gene calls are TRBV6-5 and TRBJ2-5, with D perhaps matching TRBD1 or TRBD2 (6 bases each). The V and J ends lost 6 bases and 4 bases respectively, with 12 bases between them. Germline CDR1 MNHEY, CDR2 SVGAGI. This CDR3 is built from 13 residues. The CDR3 sequence: CASSRPGAETQYF. The CDR3 DNA sequence: TGTGCCAGCAGCCGGCCGGGGGCAGAGACCCAGTACTTC.